A selection of T cell receptor beta chains follows, all from one sample in a study of T cell responses to AZD1222 COVID-19 vaccine. Only in-frame clones appear in the TCRdb table, and some are missing; sequencing was by immunoSEQ multiplex PCR. The sample contains 100,000 to 150,000 clones, roughly 89% of which appear only once. The sample here was peripheral blood, taken on day 0 of AZD1222 vaccination. The receptors were sampled from an adult in good health. Both conserved end residues are part of each CDR3. A D gene is named only where the DNA matches it firmly. Part of the rows lack a size; the others show once, few, many or a class for expanded clones.

V	size	J	D	DNA	CDR3
TRBV11-1	once	TRBJ1-2	.	TGTGCCAGCAGCCTCTTGCAGGGGAGGGCAGGCTACACCTTC	CASSLLQGRAGYTF
TRBV7-2	.	TRBJ1-1	.	TGTGCCAGCAGACAAAACAGGGAGAACACTGAAGCTTTCTTT	CASRQNRENTEAFF
TRBV7-8	.	TRBJ1-2	.	TGTGCCAGCAGCTTAAGTGGCTCGTCGAGGGGCTACACCTTC	CASSLSGSSRGYTF
TRBV11-1	once	TRBJ2-7	TRBD2	TGTGCCAGCAGCTTTGGGACTAGCGGGGAGATATACGAGCAGTACTTC	CASSFGTSGEIYEQYF
TRBV5-1	.	TRBJ1-3	.	TGCGCCAGCAGACCGGACGGGGGGAGTGGAAACACCATATATTTT	CASRPDGGSGNTIYF
TRBV6-5	few	TRBJ1-1	.	TGTGCCTGTGGACATACGACTGTGGCTTTCTTT	CACGHTTVAFF
TRBV5-4	.	TRBJ2-3	TRBD2	TGTGCCAGCAGCCGGAAGTGGCTAGCGGGGGGGAGTAGCTTCACAGATACGCAGTATTTT	CASSRKWLAGGSSFTDTQYF
TRBV19	.	TRBJ2-5	.	TGTGCCAGTAGTCCCTCGCGGGTTGTTTCTCAAGAGACCCAGTACTTC	CASSPSRVVSQETQYF
TRBV7-9	.	TRBJ1-4	.	TGTGCCAGCAGCTTAGTAGATTCAAGGGGTGAAAAACTGTTTTTT	CASSLVDSRGEKLFF
TRBV6-1	.	TRBJ1-5	.	TGTGCCAGCAGTGAGTATACCAATCAGCCCCAGCATTTT	CASSEYTNQPQHF
TRBV19	.	TRBJ2-1	.	TGTGCCAGTAGTATAGGGACTTCCAATGAGCAGTTCTTC	CASSIGTSNEQFF
TRBV5-5	once	TRBJ1-5	.	TGTGCCACCCCCCGGGGGGCAGGGGTCAATCAGCCCCAGCATTTT	CATPRGAGVNQPQHF
TRBV15	.	TRBJ1-3	.	TGTGCCACCAGCAGAGCAGGCATTGGAAACACCATATATTTT	CATSRAGIGNTIYF
TRBV7-9	.	TRBJ1-2	.	TGTGCCAGCAGCTTAGTATCCGGAGGCTACACCTTC	CASSLVSGGYTF